The 28 T cell receptor beta chains reported below all come from one sample, sequenced in a study of blood T cell repertoires in COVID-19. Using immunoSEQ multiplex PCR, the repertoire was profiled, and TCRdb retains in-frame clones only, with some absent. The sample has roughly 380,000 clones; around 91% are singletons. The sample was peripheral blood. These receptors came from a woman between 40 and 55 years old with COVID-19, enrolled during active disease.

The CDR3 nucleotides read TGTGCCAGCAGTGACCCGGGAGGTAGGAATGAGCAGTTCTTC. The encoded protein is CASSDPGGRNEQFF. The genes are TRBV25-1 and TRBJ2-1; 7 bases agree with TRBD2. V lost 3 bases, J lost 7 bases, and 6 bases stayed unmatched. The CDR3 totals 14 residues. CDR1 is MGHDK and CDR2 is SYGVNS in the germline V gene.

As regards this clone: An end of the junction does not agree with germline; a read error may underlie this. The genes are TRBV12-3 or TRBV12-4 and TRBJ2-7; D is perhaps TRBD2 (6 bases). CDR3 length: 13 residues. The CDR3 coding sequence is TGTGCCAGCAGTCTAGCAGTCGGGGGAGAGCAGTACTTC. It translates to CASSLAVGGEQYF.

V is TRBV21-1 and J is TRBJ2-7; the tabulated D call, TRBD1, remains unverified against the DNA. TRBV21-1 is classified as a pseudogene. The CDR3 runs to 16 residues. The DNA of the CDR3 is TGTGCCAGCAGCCCCGATTTAGGGGACAGGGTCCACGAGCAGTACTTC. Translation gives CASSPDLGDRVHEQYF.

The gene calls are TRBV20-1 and TRBJ2-7; weak D call: TRBD2 (6 bases). The CDR3 is 11 residues long. Germline V gives CDR1 DFQATT, CDR2 SNEGSKA (reference sequence). Trimming cost V 5 bases and J 3 bases, with 8 bases left between them. In DNA form, the CDR3 reads TGCAGTGCTTACGGGGGCTACGAGCAGTACTTC. Its translation is CSAYGGYEQYF.

The chain joins TRBV7-2 to TRBJ1-1; perhaps TRBD1 as D (6 bases). Germline V gives CDR1 SGHTA, CDR2 FQGNSA. This CDR3 has 15 amino acids. With 0 bases removed from V and 5 bases from J, the gap between germline ends came to 13 bases. The CDR3 DNA follows: TGTGCCAGCAGCTTAGCGAGCACAGGGCGGACTGAAGCTTTCTTT. Protein sequence: CASSLASTGRTEAFF.

The chain is built from TRBV12-3 or TRBV12-4 and TRBJ1-2; D not resolved. CDR3 length equals 13 residues. The V gene lost 2 bases and the J gene lost 8 bases, with 12 bases spanning the gap. In DNA, the CDR3 is TGTGCCAGCAGTTTACGGACTTTACAGGGCTACACCTTC. It encodes CASSLRTLQGYTF.

This CDR3 reads CASSQGPREVAPLHF. The CDR3 DNA follows: TGTGCCAGCAGCCAAGGACCGAGGGAGGTGGCACCCCTCCACTTT. The V and J genes are TRBV4-2 and TRBJ1-6; D not resolved. In germline, CDR1 is LGHNA, CDR2 YNFKEQ. The germline V and J ends were trimmed by 1 base and 11 bases, with 15 bases remaining between them. The CDR3 totals 15 residues.

This chain connects TRBV9 to TRBJ2-7, with TRBD2 identical over 11 bases. V trimming: 4 bases; J trimming: 1 base; junction bases outside the gene matches: 4. The V gene's germline CDR1 is SGDLS and CDR2 YYNGEE. This CDR3 has 15 amino acids. The CDR3 region has the DNA TGTGCCAGCAGCCCTAGCGGGAGGCGTTCCTACGAGCAGTACTTC. Encoded protein: CASSPSGRRSYEQYF.

About this clone itself: A read error may explain this, as a much larger clone is one base away. V is TRBV5-5 and J is TRBJ1-5; D is unresolved. The CDR3 consists of 15 residues. Germline V gives CDR1 SGHKS, CDR2 YYEKEE (reference sequence). The V end was cut by 0 bases, the J end by 0 bases, with 7 bases between. The CDR3 region is CASSLGPYSNQPQHF. The CDR3 region has the DNA TGTGCCAGCAGCTTGGGGCCGTATAGCAATCAGCCCCAGCATTTT.

V and J are TRBV7-3 and TRBJ2-5; 8 bases fit TRBD2. The germline gives CDR1 SGHTA, CDR2 FQGTGA. V lost 5 bases and J lost 0; bases outside the gene matches: 5. This CDR3 has 15 residues. The CDR3 bases are TGTGCCAGCAGCCCGCGGGAGGCAGACCAAGAGACCCAGTACTTC. It translates to CASSPREADQETQYF.

CDR3 protein: CASSLAWRENSPLHF. CDR3 coding DNA: TGTGCCAGCAGCTTAGCGTGGAGGGAAAACTCACCCCTCCACTTT. The chain links TRBV7-2 to TRBJ1-6, with D unresolved. V lost 0 bases, J lost 10 bases, and 13 bases lay in between. Germline V gene sequence: CDR1 SGHTA, CDR2 FQGNSA. This CDR3 is built from 15 residues.

This clone has a handful of counts. The gene calls are TRBV9 and TRBJ2-5; D might be TRBD2 (6 bases). The CDR3 extends over 14 amino acids. Germline values: CDR1 SGDLS, CDR2 YYNGEE. The V end was cut by 0 bases, the J end by 2 bases, with 8 bases between. The CDR3 sequence is CASSVGGLQETQYF. In DNA, the CDR3 is TGTGCCAGCAGCGTAGGGGGACTTCAAGAGACCCAGTACTTC.

The rearrangement uses TRBV28 and TRBJ1-5, with TRBD1 matching over 7 bases. The V segment lost 4 bases and the J segment 7 bases; nucleotides outside the gene matches: 19. Germline values: CDR1 MDHEN, CDR2 SYDVKM. This CDR3 is built from 18 residues. In nucleotides, the CDR3 is TGTGCCAGCAGTTCCTGGGACAGCGTATCCACCGGGTACCAGCCCCAGCATTTT. Its protein product is CASSSWDSVSTGYQPQHF. Full variable domain (outside the CDR3, taken from reference TRBV28 and TRBJ1-5): DVKVTQSSRYLVKRTGEKVFLECVQDMDHENMFWYRQDPGLGLRLIYFSYDVKMKEKGDIPEGYSVSREKKERFSLILESASTNQTSMYLCASSSWDSVSTGYQPQHFGDGTRLSIL.

The V gene is TRBV28, the J gene TRBJ1-6, with 9 bases fitting TRBD1. The CDR3 is 13 amino acids. Germline V gene data show CDR1 as MDHEN and CDR2 as SYDVKM. With 6 bases clipped from V and 9 bases from J, the junction kept 3 bases outside the gene matches. The CDR3 protein is CASSGQGTSPLHF. CDR3 DNA sequence: TGTGCCAGCAGCGGACAGGGGACTTCACCCCTCCACTTT.

Notes on this clone: Additional DNA sequences in this sample encode the identical CDR3. V gene TRBV29-1 combines with J gene TRBJ1-1; TRBD1 matches at 7 bases. Trimming at V came to 6 bases and at J to 3 bases, leaving 4 bases not matched to a gene. The CDR3 sequence is 12 residues long. Germline CDR1 SQVTM, CDR2 ANQGSEA. This CDR3 is CSVSRGDTEAFF. CDR3 bases: TGCAGCGTAAGCAGGGGGGACACTGAAGCTTTCTTT.

The genes are TRBV9 and TRBJ1-1, with D uncertain. The germline V gene encodes CDR1 SGDLS and CDR2 YYNGEE. This CDR3 region has 14 residues. Trimming removed 2 bases from V and 0 bases from J, with 8 bases in between. The CDR3 loop reads CASSVGSMNTEAFF. The CDR3 nucleotides read TGTGCCAGCAGCGTCGGTAGTATGAACACTGAAGCTTTCTTT.

This sequence joins TRBV18 and TRBJ2-1, with D possibly matching TRBD2 (6 bases). From germline, CDR1 is KGHSH and CDR2 LQKENI. The CDR3 is 15 residues long. V was cut by 2 bases and J by 6 bases, with 14 bases left in between. The CDR3 sequence: CASSPKGRHGNEQFF. The CDR3 bases are TGTGCCAGCTCACCAAAGGGGAGGCACGGCAATGAGCAGTTCTTC.

In this sample, this clone turned up once. The chain employs TRBV19 and TRBJ2-2, with 12 bases fitting TRBD1. Germline V CDR1 and CDR2: LNHDA, SQIVND (reference sequence). This CDR3 has 15 amino acids. The V gene end was trimmed by 9 bases and the J gene end by 7 bases; junction bases not matched to a gene: 9. The CDR3 nucleotides are TGTGCCAGCCGACCGGGACAGGGGGCGATCGGGGAGCTGTTTTTT. Its protein product is CASRPGQGAIGELFF.

V gene TRBV28 combines with J gene TRBJ1-4; 9 bases match TRBD1. Germline-derived CDR1 and CDR2 are MDHEN and SYDVKM. This CDR3 comprises 17 residues. V shed 2 bases and J 7 bases; nucleotides not matched to a gene: 11. CDR3 coding DNA: TGTGCCAGCAGTTTAAGTCGTTGGACAGGGGATGGTGAAAAACTGTTTTTT. This encodes CASSLSRWTGDGEKLFF.

The chain links TRBV15 to TRBJ2-4, with 9 bases lining up with TRBD1. V lost 5 bases to trimming and J lost 1 base; unmatched junction nucleotides: 9. Per germline, CDR1 LNHNV and CDR2 YYDKDF (reference sequence). The CDR3 runs 17 residues. The CDR3 DNA is TGTGCCACCAGCGTAACGGGGACAGGGTTTGCCAAAAACATTCAGTACTTC. The encoded protein is CATSVTGTGFAKNIQYF.

The chain recombines TRBV21-1 with TRBJ1-2. TRBV21-1 is an annotated pseudogene. This CDR3 has 18 amino acids. CDR3 DNA sequence: TGTGCCAGCAGCAAAGCTCATACACCGTGCTGCGGGAGGGATGGCTACACCTTC. Encoded protein: CASSKAHTPCCGRDGYTF.

Concerning this clone: Germline is not matched at one junction end, which may reflect a read error. The chain has TRBV28 and TRBJ1-3; possibly TRBD1 for D (5 bases). Germline-derived CDR1 and CDR2 are MDHEN and SYDVKM. The CDR3 contains 10 residues. The CDR3 DNA sequence: TGTGCCAGCAGACCGGGGGAGATGAGTTTT. Its translation: CASRPGEMSF.

The chain uses TRBV27 and TRBJ2-2, with 15 positions matching TRBD2. The CDR3 has 19 residues. Germline-derived CDR1 and CDR2 are MNHEY and SMNVEV (reference sequence). The V gene end was trimmed by 7 bases and the J gene end by 1 base; junction bases not matched to a gene: 10. The CDR3 reads CASKGRTSGGAENTGELFF. The CDR3 nucleotides read TGTGCCAGCAAAGGAAGGACTAGCGGGGGGGCCGAGAACACCGGGGAGCTGTTTTTT.

The chain employs TRBV11-2 and TRBJ2-2, with TRBD2 matching 7 bases. The CDR3 length is 14 residues. Germline-derived CDR1 and CDR2 are SGHAT and FQNNGV. After removal of 8 bases from V and 0 bases from J, the junction contained 3 bases not matched to a gene. The CDR3, as DNA: TGTGCCAGCGTAGCGGGCTCGAACACCGGGGAGCTGTTTTTT. This encodes CASVAGSNTGELFF.

The V call is TRBV24-1, the J call TRBJ2-1; 9 bases fit TRBD2. V dropped 4 bases and J dropped 3; count of bases not matched to a gene: 6. The CDR3 contains 16 residues. CDR1 is KGHDR and CDR2 is SFDVKD in the germline V gene. The CDR3 is CATSDPTSGLYNEQFF. The CDR3 DNA follows: TGTGCCACCAGTGACCCGACTAGCGGACTCTACAATGAGCAGTTCTTC.

For the CDR3, the DNA is TGTGCCAGCAGTCGAGGGAGACTTGAAGCTTTCTTT. Its translation is CASSRGRLEAFF. V and J are TRBV28 and TRBJ1-1; D unclear. The V end lost 5 bases, the J end lost 7 bases, and 11 bases lay between the germline ends. Germline CDR1 is MDHEN and CDR2 is SYDVKM. This CDR3 has 12 residues.

The rearrangement joins TRBV6-6 to TRBJ1-1, with 8 bases matching TRBD1. This CDR3 spans 12 amino acids. V was pared by 7 bases and J by 8 bases, with 6 bases of the junction left unmatched. The germline V gene has CDR1 MNHNY and CDR2 SVGAGI (reference sequence). Here the CDR3 DNA reads TGTGCCAGCACTTTACGGACAGGGGAAGCTTTCTTT. It specifies CASTLRTGEAFF.

This clone showed up many times. The rearrangement links TRBV6-2 or TRBV6-3 to TRBJ1-1, with unresolved D. The CDR3 runs to 14 residues. The germline V and J ends were trimmed by 0 bases and 10 bases, with 15 bases remaining between them. Germline assignment: CDR1 MNHEY and CDR2 SVGEGT. CDR3 sequence reads: CASSYSTGSGVAFF. The CDR3 bases are TGTGCCAGCAGTTACTCGACGGGGAGCGGAGTAGCTTTCTTT.